This T cell receptor (beta chain) stems from a study of T cell responses to AZD1222 COVID-19 vaccine. Study results and caveats: When two AZD1222 doses had been given, Spike-specific TCR breadth and depth rose.

Assay: immunoSEQ multiplex PCR; the TCRdb copy retains only in-frame clones and omits some. Among around 95,000 clones listed, about 93% were seen once. The CDR3 is made up of 13 amino acids. Trimming took off 6 bases at V and 9 bases at J, with 15 bases between the two ends. Germline V gene lookup returns CDR1 MDHEN and CDR2 SYDVKM. As regards this clone: Its matching antigen is unknown.

The receptor's source is an adult in good health. The source was peripheral blood, collected on day 0 of AZD1222 vaccination. The chain carries TRBV28 and TRBJ2-1; maybe TRBD2 (7 bases). The CDR3 nucleotides read TGTGCCAGCAGAACCCCGGGGGGCGTTGAGCAGTTCTTC. Its protein product is CASRTPGGVEQFF.